These T cell receptor beta chains were read from a single sample in a study of ipilimumab plus nivolumab after autologous stem cell transplantation. Clones were read by immunoSEQ multiplex PCR, and TCRdb kept only the in-frame ones, dropping some. The profile shows some 16,000 clones, around 80% of them singletons. Here the sequenced sample was PBMCs, taken in a trial of ipilimumab plus nivolumab as post-transplant consolidation. Receptors originate from a male donor with diffuse large B-cell lymphoma. CDR3s leave out the opening cysteine and the closing phenylalanine or tryptophan. Each record gives: V gene, J gene, clone size, CDR3 protein. Clone sizes are given selectively: once, few, many, or a class where the clone is expanded.

>TRBV18|TRBJ1-1|-
ASSSDRGPGEAF
>TRBV7-3|TRBJ1-1|-
ASSQRQGLGAF
>TRBV4-2|TRBJ2-2|-
ASSQEAGGVIGELF
>TRBV4-3|TRBJ2-1|-
ASSQRTSGVYNEQF
>TRBV9|TRBJ1-2|-
ASSVRAGTGGDGYT
>TRBV7-2|TRBJ2-2|-
ASSGGQGLAGELF
>TRBV19|TRBJ1-5|-
ASSKDRGAPNQPQH
>TRBV5-6|TRBJ2-1|-
ASSLSGNNYEQF
>TRBV7-9|TRBJ2-2|-
ASSLVWGSNTGELF
>TRBV4-2|TRBJ2-6|-
ASSRQTQSSGANVLT
>TRBV4-3|TRBJ1-2|-
ASSQDWATQTTGYT
>TRBV15|TRBJ1-6|-
ATSRGGTGNSPLH
>TRBV10-3|TRBJ1-2|-
AISESIVNYGYT
>TRBV29-1|TRBJ1-5|-
SDVDNSNQPQH
>TRBV4-2|TRBJ2-1|-
ASKLDLEYNEQF
>TRBV6-4|TRBJ1-6|-
ASSATQANSPLH
>TRBV19|TRBJ2-3|-
ASSIEGDTQY
>TRBV7-9|TRBJ1-4|once
ASSKAEGAGNEKLF
>TRBV28|TRBJ2-7|-
ASSFQNYEQY
>TRBV5-5|TRBJ1-5|-
ASSAEGVASNQPQH
>TRBV11-3|TRBJ2-2|once
ASSLELGELF
>TRBV9|TRBJ2-6|-
ASSVARWTAGANVLT
>TRBV25-1|TRBJ1-6|few
ASSELVGNSPLH
>TRBV19|TRBJ1-2|few
ASSIGQAYGYT
>TRBV30|TRBJ2-7|-
AWRPGQGYEQY
>TRBV7-9|TRBJ2-3|-
ASSSKTGGEYTDTQY
>TRBV5-6|TRBJ1-2|-
ASSPKGVDGYT
>TRBV7-2|TRBJ2-1|-
ASSSRGGASYNEQF
>TRBV7-3|TRBJ1-1|-
ASSLLRNTEAF
>TRBV15|TRBJ2-5|-
ATSGGQGRETQY
>TRBV6-6|TRBJ2-1|-
ASSLSGTYNEQF
>TRBV5-6|TRBJ2-2|-
ASSLVWGSNTGELF
>TRBV18|TRBJ1-6|-
ASSRQGNDSPLH
>TRBV11-2|TRBJ1-2|hyperexpanded
ASSPDGVDSGYT
>TRBV19|TRBJ2-1|-
ASSLAREQF
>TRBV20-1|TRBJ2-7|-
SERGLSEQY
>TRBV28|TRBJ1-2|-
AIPLTGATYGYT
>TRBV27|TRBJ2-6|-
ASSLRREVSGANVLT
>TRBV2|TRBJ1-6|-
ASKMDSSYNSPLH
>TRBV5-1|TRBJ2-1|-
ASSLGSRGKYNEQF
>TRBV7-2|TRBJ1-6|once
ASSLARTGGSSYNSPLH
>TRBV27|TRBJ2-1|-
ASSLFGLAGGRNNEQF
>TRBV5-1|TRBJ2-7|-
ASSLTGIQRGEQY
>TRBV5-5|TRBJ2-4|-
ASSFRVAKNIQY
>TRBV7-3|TRBJ2-1|-
ASSFTPSGGPYSYNEQF
>TRBV7-9|TRBJ2-7|-
ASSLDGGAGYEQY
>TRBV9|TRBJ2-2|few
ASMPTGKNTGELF
>TRBV18|TRBJ2-7|medium-sized
ASSPPGAGGDSYEQY
>TRBV7-9|TRBJ1-1|-
ASSFGTGTMAEAF
>TRBV7-9|TRBJ2-2|-
ASSLVGAGELF
>TRBV13|TRBJ2-1|-
ASSTAGSSYNEQF
>TRBV19|TRBJ1-5|once
ASSMGAQYSNQPQH
>TRBV7-2|TRBJ2-7|-
ASSLTSFSRVREQY
>TRBV11-3|TRBJ1-6|-
ASSLVSVVNSPLH
>TRBV19|TRBJ1-3|-
ASVGQVSGNTIY
>TRBV30|TRBJ1-5|few
AWSRVNQPQH
>TRBV5-1|TRBJ2-7|-
ASSSGAGASLYEQY
>TRBV5-1|TRBJ1-3|once
ASSYGTGFFGNTIY
>TRBV6-5|TRBJ2-5|-
ASSRLGQETQY